This T cell receptor beta chain was identified during a study of monozygotic twins with cystic fibrosis. General study points: Nucleotide-identical clonotype sharing was significantly higher within monozygotic CF twin pairs than between unrelated CF individuals.

Here immunoSEQ multiplex PCR was the method, and the copy in TCRdb shows in-frame clones only, minus some. This table has tens of thousands of clones, 95% to 98% appearing once. A note on this clone: The antigen is unknown.

CDR3 length: 14 residues. CDR1 and CDR2 (germline): GTSNPN, SVGIG (reference sequence). The junction had 8 bases not matched to a gene; V was cut back by 2 bases and J by 8 bases. This rearrangement joins TRBV30 to TRBJ1-5, with 8 bases identical to TRBD1. The specimen sequenced was blood. The receptor comes from a girl aged 2 to 9 with cystic fibrosis. CDR3 loop: CAWSRTGGTEPQHF. The CDR3 nucleotides are TGTGCCTGGAGTAGAACAGGGGGAACGGAGCCCCAGCATTTT. The whole variable domain, filled in from reference TRBV30 and TRBJ1-5, reads SQTIHQWPATLVQPVGSPLSLECTVEGTSNPNLYWYRQAAGRGLQLLFYSVGIGQISSEVPQNLSASRPQDRQFILSSKKLLLSDSGFYLCAWSRTGGTEPQHFGDGTRLSIL.